Below, 8 T cell receptor beta chains from the same sample are listed, as sequenced in a study of cytomegalovirus exposure and HLA in healthy donors. The PCR ran on 60 Vbeta and 13 Jbeta primers. Some clones are missing from TCRdb's copy, which holds only in-frame ones; the method was immunoSEQ multiplex PCR. Of under 200,000 clones listed, approximately 71% are singletons. The sample comprised PBMCs. Receptors originate from a woman between 18 and 29 years old in good health and CMV-seropositive.

The chain recombines TRBV2 with TRBJ1-1; D not certain. Trimming removed 7 bases from V and 4 bases from J, with 16 bases in between. Germline loops: CDR1 SNHLY, CDR2 FYNNEI. The CDR3 consists of 14 residues. DNA of the CDR3: TGTGCCAGCAATATTAGGAGGGAGAGCACTGAAGCTTTCTTT. Amino acid sequence: CASNIRRESTEAFF.

The rearrangement uses TRBV19 and TRBJ1-6; no clear D. Germline CDR1 is LNHDA and CDR2 is SQIVND (reference sequence). The CDR3 has 14 residues. V lost 6 bases, J lost 7 bases, and 13 bases lay in between. CDR3 DNA sequence: TGTGCCAGTAGAAGTAACGCTATGAATTCACCCCTCCACTTT. It yields the protein CASRSNAMNSPLHF. Drawing the rest from reference TRBV19 and TRBJ1-6, the complete variable domain is DGGITQSPKYLFRKEGQNVTLSCEQNLNHDAMYWYRQDPGQGLRLIYYSQIVNDFQKGDIAEGYSVSREKKESFPLTVTSAQKNPTAFYLCASRSNAMNSPLHFGNGTRLTVT.

For this clone: The same CDR3 arises from other DNA sequences in this sample as well. The V call is TRBV5-1, the J call TRBJ2-7, with no clear D. This CDR3 is 18 amino acids long. V lost 3 bases and J lost 2, with 24 bases in between. CDR1 and CDR2 from the germline V gene are SGHRS and YFSETQ. The CDR3 nucleotides read TGCGCCAGCAGCTGGAGCCCCCAGTACCTAGGTAGTGCCTACGAGCAGTACTTC. Residues: CASSWSPQYLGSAYEQYF. Together with reference TRBV5-1 and TRBJ2-7, the CDR3 gives the full variable domain: KAGVTQTPRYLIKTRGQQVTLSCSPISGHRSVSWYQQTPGQGLQFLFEYFSETQRNKGNFPGRFSGRQFSNSRSEMNVSTLELGDSALYLCASSWSPQYLGSAYEQYFGPGTRLTVT.

The V call is TRBV4-1, the J call TRBJ2-7; D ambiguous. V dropped 0 bases and J dropped 4 bases, with 10 bases sitting between them. Per germline, CDR1 MGHRA and CDR2 YSYEKL. CDR3 length equals 14 residues. Here the CDR3 reads CASSQESNRYEQYF. The CDR3 region has the DNA TGCGCCAGCAGCCAAGAATCCAACAGATACGAGCAGTACTTC.

The genes are TRBV27 and TRBJ2-7, with TRBD1 matching over 9 bases. The CDR3 runs 17 residues. Per germline, CDR1 MNHEY and CDR2 SMNVEV (reference sequence). Losses at the gene ends were 10 bases for V and 0 bases for J; bases not matched to a gene: 16. The CDR3 spells CATKTGTGFSGSYEQYF. CDR3 in DNA: TGTGCCACCAAAACCGGGACAGGGTTTTCTGGCTCCTACGAGCAGTACTTC.

The rearrangement joins TRBV4-1 to TRBJ1-6, with TRBD1 matching 7 bases. Germline CDR1 MGHRA, CDR2 YSYEKL. After removal of 0 bases from V and 6 bases from J, the junction contained 8 bases not matched to a gene. The CDR3 has 17 amino acids. CDR3 amino acids: CASSQDDRVGRNSPLHF. The CDR3 region has the DNA TGCGCCAGCAGCCAAGACGACAGGGTGGGTCGTAATTCACCCCTCCACTTT.

The genes are TRBV9 and TRBJ2-7; a weak D match, TRBD2 (5 bases). The germline V and J ends were trimmed by 4 bases and 5 bases, with 13 bases remaining between them. The CDR3 consists of 13 residues. From germline, CDR1 is SGDLS and CDR2 YYNGEE. The CDR3 loop reads CASSLESGDEQYF. CDR3 nucleotide sequence: TGTGCCAGCAGCCTCGAGTCCGGGGACGAGCAGTACTTC.

This clone appeared once. The chain recombines TRBV4-1 with TRBJ1-1; D is possibly TRBD1 (5 bases). V lost 1 base to trimming and J lost 7 bases, with 19 bases between them. CDR1 is MGHRA and CDR2 is YSYEKL in the germline V gene. This CDR3 has 16 amino acids. The CDR3 here is CASSQALSRDRGEAFF. Here the CDR3 DNA reads TGCGCCAGCAGCCAAGCCCTGTCCCGCGATAGGGGTGAAGCTTTCTTT.